The clone carrying this T cell receptor (beta chain) was detected a few times. This sample was taken from a study of CD8 T cells in Susac syndrome. Random hexamers were used to reverse transcribe the RNA input (about 0.5 to 1 ug). In TCRdb, the immunoSEQ multiplex PCR reads were re-called with MiXCR into one record per CDR3 protein. Of about 150,000 distinct CDR3 sequences listed, nearly 97% are singletons. Germline CDR1 reads LGHDT; CDR2 reads YNNKEL (reference sequence). Trimming stripped 1 base from V and 9 bases from J, with 4 bases between. There are 11 residues in the CDR3. CD8+ and CD4+ blood T cells underwent TCR beta sequencing. TEMRA cells were FACS-enriched and CD8+ and CD4+ T cells negatively isolated.

The TCR was taken from a human donor with multiple sclerosis. The rearrangement uses TRBV3-1 and TRBJ2-1, with D unclear. The material sequenced was CD8+ T cells from PBMCs. The CDR3 region has the DNA TGTGCCAGCAGCCAAGGGGGTGAGCAGTTCTTC. Its protein product is CASSQGGEQFF.